This T cell receptor beta chain was observed in a study of blood T cell repertoires in COVID-19. The CDR3 runs 17 residues. Per the germline V gene, CDR1 is KGHSH and CDR2 is LQKENI. V lost 3 bases and J 4 bases, leaving 19 bases between the germline ends. Data came from immunoSEQ multiplex PCR; TCRdb stores just in-frame clones and leaves some out. The sample records about 110,000 clones, approximately 70% being singletons. Sequenced material: peripheral blood. The TCR was taken from a woman aged 40 to 50 with acute or convalescent COVID-19. This sequence joins TRBV18 and TRBJ1-3; D may be TRBD1 (6 bases). CDR3 loop: CASSPQPVGTIGNTIYF. In nucleotides, the CDR3 is TGTGCCAGCTCACCCCAACCGGTAGGGACAATCGGAAACACCATATATTTT. Drawing the rest from reference TRBV18 and TRBJ1-3, the complete variable domain is NAGVMQNPRHLVRRRGQEARLRCSPMKGHSHVYWYRQLPEEGLKFMVYLQKENIIDESGMPKERFSAEFPKEGPSILRIQQVVRGDSAAYFCASSPQPVGTIGNTIYFGEGSWLTVV.